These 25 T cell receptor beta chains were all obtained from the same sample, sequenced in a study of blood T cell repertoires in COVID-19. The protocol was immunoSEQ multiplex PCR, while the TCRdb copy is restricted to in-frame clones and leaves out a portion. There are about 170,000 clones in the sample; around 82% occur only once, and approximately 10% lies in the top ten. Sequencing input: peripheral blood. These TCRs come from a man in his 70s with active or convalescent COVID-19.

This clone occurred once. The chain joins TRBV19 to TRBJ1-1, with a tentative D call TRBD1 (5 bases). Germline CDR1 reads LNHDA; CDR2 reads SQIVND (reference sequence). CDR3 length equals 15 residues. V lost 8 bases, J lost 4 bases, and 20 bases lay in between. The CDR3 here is CASRSRAGPGTEAFF. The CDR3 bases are TGTGCCAGTCGATCCCGGGCGGGGCCGGGCACTGAAGCTTTCTTT.

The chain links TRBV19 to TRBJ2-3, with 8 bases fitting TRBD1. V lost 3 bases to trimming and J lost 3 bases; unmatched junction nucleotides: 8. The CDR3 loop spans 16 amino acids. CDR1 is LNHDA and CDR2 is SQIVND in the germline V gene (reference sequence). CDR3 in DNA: TGTGCCAGTAGTATGGGGCGGACAGGGCCGACAGATACGCAGTATTTT. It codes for CASSMGRTGPTDTQYF. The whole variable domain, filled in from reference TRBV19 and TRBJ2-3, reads DGGITQSPKYLFRKEGQNVTLSCEQNLNHDAMYWYRQDPGQGLRLIYYSQIVNDFQKGDIAEGYSVSREKKESFPLTVTSAQKNPTAFYLCASSMGRTGPTDTQYFGPGTRLTVL.

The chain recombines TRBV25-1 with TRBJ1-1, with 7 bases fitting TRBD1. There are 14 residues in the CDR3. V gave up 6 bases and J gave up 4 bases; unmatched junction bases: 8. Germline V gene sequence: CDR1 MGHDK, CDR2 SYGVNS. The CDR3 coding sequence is TGTGCCAGCAGCGGAGAGGGGGCGGGCACTGAAGCTTTCTTT. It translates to CASSGEGAGTEAFF.

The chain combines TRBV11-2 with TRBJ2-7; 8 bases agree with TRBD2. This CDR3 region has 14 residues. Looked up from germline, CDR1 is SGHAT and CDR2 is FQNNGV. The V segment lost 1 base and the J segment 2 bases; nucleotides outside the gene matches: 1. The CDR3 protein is CASSLAGGPYEQYF. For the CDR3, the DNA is TGTGCCAGCAGCTTAGCGGGAGGGCCCTACGAGCAGTACTTC.

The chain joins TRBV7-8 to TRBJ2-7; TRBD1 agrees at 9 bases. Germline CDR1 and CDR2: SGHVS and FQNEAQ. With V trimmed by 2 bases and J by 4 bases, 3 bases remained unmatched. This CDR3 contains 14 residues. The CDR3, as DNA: TGTGCCAGCAGCTTACTGGACAGGGGATACGAGCAGTACTTC. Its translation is CASSLLDRGYEQYF.

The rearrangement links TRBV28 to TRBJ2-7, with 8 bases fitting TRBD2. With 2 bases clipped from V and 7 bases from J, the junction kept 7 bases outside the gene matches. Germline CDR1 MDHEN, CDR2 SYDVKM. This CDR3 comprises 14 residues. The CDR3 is CASSLVGRVGEQYF. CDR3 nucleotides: TGTGCCAGCAGTTTAGTCGGGAGGGTAGGTGAGCAGTACTTC.

The DNA for the CDR3 is TGTGCCAGCAGCCGAACAACAGGGTTGCGAGAGACCCAGTACTTC. Its protein product is CASSRTTGLRETQYF. The gene calls are TRBV7-7 and TRBJ2-5, with D possibly matching TRBD1 (6 bases). The V gene lost 5 bases and the J gene lost 4 bases, with 17 bases spanning the gap. The CDR3 is made up of 15 amino acids. CDR1 and CDR2 (germline): SSHAT, FNYEAQ (reference sequence).

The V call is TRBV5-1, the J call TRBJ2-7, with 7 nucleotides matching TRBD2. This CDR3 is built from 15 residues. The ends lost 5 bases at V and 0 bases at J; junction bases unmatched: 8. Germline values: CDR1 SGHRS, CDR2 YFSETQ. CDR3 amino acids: CASSPRRESSYEQYF. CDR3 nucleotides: TGCGCCAGCAGTCCCCGGCGGGAGAGCTCCTACGAGCAGTACTTC.

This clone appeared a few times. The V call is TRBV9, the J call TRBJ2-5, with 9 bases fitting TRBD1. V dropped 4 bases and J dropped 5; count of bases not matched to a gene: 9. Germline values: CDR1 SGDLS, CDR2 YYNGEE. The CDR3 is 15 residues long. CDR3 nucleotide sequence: TGTGCCAGCAGCCCGTGGACAGGGGAGTGGGAGACCCAGTACTTC. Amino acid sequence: CASSPWTGEWETQYF.

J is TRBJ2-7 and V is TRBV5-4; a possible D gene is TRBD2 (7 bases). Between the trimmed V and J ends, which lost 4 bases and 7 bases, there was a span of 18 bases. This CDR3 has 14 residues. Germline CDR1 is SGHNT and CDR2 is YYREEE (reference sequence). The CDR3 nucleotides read TGTGCCAGCAGCCCTGGGGGGGCAGGCTGGGAGCAGTACTTC. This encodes CASSPGGAGWEQYF.

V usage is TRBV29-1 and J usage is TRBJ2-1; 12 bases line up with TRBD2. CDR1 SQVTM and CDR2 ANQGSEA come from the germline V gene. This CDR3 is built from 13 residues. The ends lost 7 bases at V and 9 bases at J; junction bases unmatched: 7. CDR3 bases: TGCAGCGGGAGACTAGCGGGAGACGGTGAGCAGTTCTTC. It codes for CSGRLAGDGEQFF.

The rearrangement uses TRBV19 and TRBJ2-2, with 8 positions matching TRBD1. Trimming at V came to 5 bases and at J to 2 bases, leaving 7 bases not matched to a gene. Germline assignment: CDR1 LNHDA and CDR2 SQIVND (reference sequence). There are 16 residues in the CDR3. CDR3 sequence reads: CASSGGRGPNTGELFF. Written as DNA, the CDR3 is TGTGCCAGTAGTGGGGGCAGGGGGCCCAACACCGGGGAGCTGTTTTTT.

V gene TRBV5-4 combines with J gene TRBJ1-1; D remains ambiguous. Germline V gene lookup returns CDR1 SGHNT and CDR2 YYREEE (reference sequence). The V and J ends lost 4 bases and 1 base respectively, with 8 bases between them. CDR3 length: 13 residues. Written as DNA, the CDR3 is TGTGCCAGCAGCACAATCGAGAACACTGAAGCTTTCTTT. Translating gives CASSTIENTEAFF. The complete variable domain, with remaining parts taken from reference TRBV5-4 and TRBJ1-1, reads ETGVTQSPTHLIKTRGQQVTLRCSSQSGHNTVSWYQQALGQGPQFIFQYYREEENGRGNFPPRFSGLQFPNYSSELNVNALELDDSALYLCASSTIENTEAFFGQGTRLTVV.

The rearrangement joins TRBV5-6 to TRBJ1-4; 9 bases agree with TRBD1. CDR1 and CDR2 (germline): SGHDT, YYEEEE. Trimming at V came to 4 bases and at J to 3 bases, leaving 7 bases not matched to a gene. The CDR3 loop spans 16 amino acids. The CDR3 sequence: CASSADRGLANEKLFF. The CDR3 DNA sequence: TGTGCCAGCAGCGCAGACAGGGGGTTAGCTAATGAAAAACTGTTTTTT.

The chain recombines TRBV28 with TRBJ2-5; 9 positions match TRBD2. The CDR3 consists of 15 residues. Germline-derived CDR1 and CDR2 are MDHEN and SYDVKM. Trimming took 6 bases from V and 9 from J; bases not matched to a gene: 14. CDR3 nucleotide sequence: TGTGCCAGCAGACGGGAGGGGACTAGCAGTAGGGCCCAGTACTTC. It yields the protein CASRREGTSSRAQYF.

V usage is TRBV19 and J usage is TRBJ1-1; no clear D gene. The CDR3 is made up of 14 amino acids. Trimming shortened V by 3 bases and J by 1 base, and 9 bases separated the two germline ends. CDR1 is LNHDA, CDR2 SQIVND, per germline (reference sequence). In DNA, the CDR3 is TGTGCCAGTAGTATGGGCAGTTGGAACACTGAAGCTTTCTTT. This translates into CASSMGSWNTEAFF.

The CDR3, as DNA: TGTGCCAGCTCATCACGTTGGGGGCAAGACGGGAACACTGAAGCTTTCTTT. Protein sequence: CASSSRWGQDGNTEAFF. The J gene is TRBJ1-1, the V gene TRBV18; tentatively, D is TRBD1 (6 bases). V lost 5 bases, J lost 1 base, and 20 bases lay in between. The CDR3 loop spans 17 amino acids. From germline, CDR1 is KGHSH and CDR2 LQKENI.

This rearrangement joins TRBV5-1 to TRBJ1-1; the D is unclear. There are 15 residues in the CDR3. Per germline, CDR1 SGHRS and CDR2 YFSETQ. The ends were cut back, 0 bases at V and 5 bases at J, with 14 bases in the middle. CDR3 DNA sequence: TGCGCCAGCAGCTTGGGTGAGGGAGGGAGGACTGAAGCTTTCTTT. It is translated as CASSLGEGGRTEAFF.

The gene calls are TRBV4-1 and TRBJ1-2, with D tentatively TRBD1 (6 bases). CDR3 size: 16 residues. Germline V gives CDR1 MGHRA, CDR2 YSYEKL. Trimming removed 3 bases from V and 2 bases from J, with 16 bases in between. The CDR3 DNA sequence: TGCGCCAGCAGCCACGGGGGCCGGGGGGGAAACTATGGCTACACCTTC. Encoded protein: CASSHGGRGGNYGYTF.

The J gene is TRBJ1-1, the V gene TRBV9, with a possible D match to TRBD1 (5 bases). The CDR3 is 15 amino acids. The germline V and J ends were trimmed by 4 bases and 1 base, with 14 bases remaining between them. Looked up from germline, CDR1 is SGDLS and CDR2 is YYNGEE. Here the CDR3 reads CASSPGTTSNTEAFF. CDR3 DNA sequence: TGTGCCAGCAGCCCAGGGACTACCTCGAACACTGAAGCTTTCTTT.

CDR3: CASSLMGGNYGYTF. The DNA for the CDR3 is TGTGCCAGCAGCTTAATGGGGGGGAACTATGGCTACACCTTC. The chain employs TRBV7-2 and TRBJ1-2; possibly TRBD1 for D (5 bases). Germline V CDR1 and CDR2: SGHTA, FQGNSA. V shed 2 bases and J shed 2 bases, with 9 bases lying between them. The CDR3 length is 14 residues.

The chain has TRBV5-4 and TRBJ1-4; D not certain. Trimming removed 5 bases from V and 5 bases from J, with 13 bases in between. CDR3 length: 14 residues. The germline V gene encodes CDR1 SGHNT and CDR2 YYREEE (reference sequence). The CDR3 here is CASSSDMKNEKLFF. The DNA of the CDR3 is TGTGCCAGCAGTTCCGACATGAAGAATGAAAAACTGTTTTTT.

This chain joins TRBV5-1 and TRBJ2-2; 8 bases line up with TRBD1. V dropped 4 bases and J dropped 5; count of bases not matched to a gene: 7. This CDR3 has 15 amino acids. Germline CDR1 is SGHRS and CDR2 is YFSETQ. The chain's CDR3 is CASSRGQGSTGELFF. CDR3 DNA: TGCGCCAGCAGCCGTGGACAGGGTAGTACCGGGGAGCTGTTTTTT.

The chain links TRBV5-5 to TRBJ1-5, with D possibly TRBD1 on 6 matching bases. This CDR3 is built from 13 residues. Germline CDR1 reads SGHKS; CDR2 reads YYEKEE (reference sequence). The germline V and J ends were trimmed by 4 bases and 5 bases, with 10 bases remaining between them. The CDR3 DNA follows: TGTGCCAGCAGCACCCGGACAGATCAGCCCCAGCATTTT. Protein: CASSTRTDQPQHF.

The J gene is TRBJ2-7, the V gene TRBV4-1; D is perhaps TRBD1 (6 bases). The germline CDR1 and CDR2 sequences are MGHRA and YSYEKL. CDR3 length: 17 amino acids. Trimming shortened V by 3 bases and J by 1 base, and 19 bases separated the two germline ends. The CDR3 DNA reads TGCGCCAGCAGCCAGAGGTTGGCAGGGGAAGGGTCCTACGAGCAGTACTTC. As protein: CASSQRLAGEGSYEQYF.